Listed below are T cell receptor beta chains from one sample, sequenced in a study of blood T cell repertoires in COVID-19. Measured with immunoSEQ multiplex PCR; TCRdb has only the in-frame clones, and not every one. In the table there are some 43,000 clones, over 75% of which are singletons. Sequencing used peripheral blood. Source of these receptors: a woman in her sixties with acute or convalescent COVID-19. Both conserved end residues are part of each CDR3. The D gene is left open where the match is weak. Size is omitted from some rows. Given values are once, few, many or a class for expanded clones.

j_call,d_call,clone_size,v_call,cdr3_nt,cdr3_aa
TRBJ2-1,.,once,TRBV9,TGTGCCAGCAGCGTAAATAGTCACAATGAGCAGTTCTTC,CASSVNSHNEQFF
TRBJ1-5,.,.,TRBV19,TGTGCCAGTAGACCGCAGGGGAGCAATCAGCCCCAGCATTTT,CASRPQGSNQPQHF
TRBJ1-1,.,.,TRBV7-3,TGTGCCAGCTCCGCTGGCTTGCAGACTGAAGCTTTCTTT,CASSAGLQTEAFF
TRBJ1-1,.,.,TRBV5-1,TGCGCCAGCAGCTTGGCCGGGGGAGGACGGGGAACTGAAGCTTTCTTT,CASSLAGGGRGTEAFF
TRBJ1-2,.,few,TRBV27,TGTGCCAGCAGTTTAAGGGGTGGCTATGGCTACACCTTC,CASSLRGGYGYTF
TRBJ2-1,.,.,TRBV7-3,TGTGCCAGCAGCTTAAGAGGGCGCAATGAGCAGTTCTTC,CASSLRGRNEQFF
TRBJ1-1,.,.,TRBV7-2,TGTGCCAGCAGCTCAGACCAGGGGATGGGCACTGAAGCTTTCTTT,CASSSDQGMGTEAFF
TRBJ1-2,TRBD1,.,TRBV3-1/TRBV3-2,TGTGCCAGCAGCCTAGAAGATCAATGGGGGACAGGGGGACGCTGGGGCTACACCTTC,CASSLEDQWGTGGRWGYTF
TRBJ1-1,.,.,TRBV7-2,TGTGCCAGCAGCTTAACTCGGGGGAAAACTGAAGCTTTCTTT,CASSLTRGKTEAFF
TRBJ2-7,TRBD2,.,TRBV7-8,TGTGCCAGCAGCGCGGGGGGACCGACGAGCTCCTACGAGCAGTACTTC,CASSAGGPTSSYEQYF
TRBJ1-2,.,.,TRBV4-1,TGCGCCAGCAGCCAGACCATCACGGGGGAGGGTGGCTACACCTTC,CASSQTITGEGGYTF
TRBJ1-3,TRBD1,.,TRBV9,TGTGCCAGCAGCGTACAGGGGGCGTCTGGAAACACCATATATTTT,CASSVQGASGNTIYF
TRBJ2-5,TRBD2,few,TRBV6-2/TRBV6-3,TGTGCCAGCAGTCCCCCGGGAGGGCAAGAGACCCAGTACTTC,CASSPPGGQETQYF
TRBJ1-4,TRBD1,.,TRBV6-5,TGTGCCAGCAGGGGGGACAGGGGTGAAAAACTGTTTTTT,CASRGDRGEKLFF
TRBJ2-1,TRBD2,once,TRBV6-5,TGTGCCAGCAGTAGGGGACTAGCGGGGGACAATGAGCAGTTCTTC,CASSRGLAGDNEQFF
TRBJ1-4,.,few,TRBV3-1/TRBV3-2,TGTGCCAGCAGCCAACGGCGGGGGTTAAATGAAAAACTGTTTTTT,CASSQRRGLNEKLFF
TRBJ2-1,TRBD2,.,TRBV7-3,TGTGCCAGCAGCTTAACAGCGGGAAACTACAATGAGCAGTTCTTC,CASSLTAGNYNEQFF
TRBJ2-1,TRBD2,.,TRBV5-1,TGCGCCAGCAGCCTACGGGGGACTAATGATGAGCAGTTCTTC,CASSLRGTNDEQFF
TRBJ1-2,.,.,TRBV5-1,TGCGCCAGCAGCTTGGCCCAGACAGGAGACTATGGCTACACCTTC,CASSLAQTGDYGYTF
TRBJ2-2,.,.,TRBV24-1,TGTGCCACTCAGGGTGAAGGAGACACCGGGGAGCTGTTTTTT,CATQGEGDTGELFF
TRBJ2-7,.,.,TRBV6-2/TRBV6-3,TGTGCCAGCAGTTACTCGTCCACCAGCTCCTACGAGCAGTACTTC,CASSYSSTSSYEQYF
TRBJ1-2,.,.,TRBV27,TGTGCCAGCCCGGACTATGGCTACACCTTC,CASPDYGYTF
TRBJ2-6,.,once,TRBV6-2/TRBV6-3,TGTGCCAGCAGTTACTCGAATGGGGGCCCCTTCTCTGGGGCCAACGTCCTGACTTTC,CASSYSNGGPFSGANVLTF
TRBJ1-4,.,.,TRBV2,TGTGCCAGCAGCCTAGGAATGACTAATGAAAAACTGTTTTTT,CASSLGMTNEKLFF
TRBJ2-7,TRBD2,.,TRBV29-1,TGCAGCGTTTACGTCGGGGGGAAGCCCTACGAGCAGTACTTC,CSVYVGGKPYEQYF
TRBJ2-6,.,.,TRBV5-4,TGTGCCAGCAGCTTTCGCGGGCCTACTACTGGGGCCAACGTCCTGACTTTC,CASSFRGPTTGANVLTF
TRBJ2-1,TRBD1,.,TRBV18,TGTGCCAGCTCATTTGGGACAGCCGCCTACAATGAGCAGTTCTTC,CASSFGTAAYNEQFF
TRBJ1-2,.,.,TRBV19,TGTGCCAGTAGTATCCTAAGTGAACCCGGGGGCTACACCTTC,CASSILSEPGGYTF
TRBJ1-1,.,.,TRBV9,TGTGCCAGCAGCGTACAATCAGACAGCGAAGCTTTCTTT,CASSVQSDSEAFF
TRBJ1-1,.,once,TRBV19,TGTGCCAGTAGTTTCCGGGGTAGGAACACTGAAGCTTTCTTT,CASSFRGRNTEAFF
TRBJ2-1,TRBD2,.,TRBV7-9,TGTGCCAGCAGCTTTAAGCGGGGGGAAAACAATGAGCAGTTCTTC,CASSFKRGENNEQFF
TRBJ1-2,TRBD1,.,TRBV30,TGCGCAGGGGGCGATGACTATGGCTACACCTTC,CAGGDDYGYTF
TRBJ1-5,.,.,TRBV19,TGTGCCAGTAGTCCGCCGGGACATCGAAATCAGCCCCAGCATTTT,CASSPPGHRNQPQHF
TRBJ1-4,.,.,TRBV19,TGTGCCAGTAGTATAGATGAGAAAAAACTGTTTTTT,CASSIDEKKLFF
TRBJ2-7,TRBD1,.,TRBV27,TGTGCCAGCAGTCCGGGACAGGCAAACTACGAGCAGTACTTC,CASSPGQANYEQYF
TRBJ1-4,.,.,TRBV7-2,TGTGCCAGCAGCTTAGGTTCGGGGGATAATGAAAAACTGTTTTTT,CASSLGSGDNEKLFF
TRBJ1-1,.,.,TRBV10-3,TGTGCCATCAATTCTCCCCCTGACACTGAAGCTTTCTTT,CAINSPPDTEAFF
TRBJ2-1,.,.,TRBV27,TGTGCCAGCAGTTTATCGATTGGGGGAGGTAATGAGCAGTTCTTC,CASSLSIGGGNEQFF
TRBJ1-2,.,.,TRBV19,TGTGCCAGTAGTATAGCCAGTAACTATGGCTACACCTTC,CASSIASNYGYTF
TRBJ1-2,TRBD1,.,TRBV7-7,TGTGCTAGCAGCCCCATCACCGGGACAGGGGGGAACTATGGCTACACCTTC,CASSPITGTGGNYGYTF
TRBJ1-4,TRBD1,few,TRBV4-3,TGCGCCAGCAGCCAAGTTATTGGGACAGAAAGTAATGAAAAACTGTTTTTT,CASSQVIGTESNEKLFF
TRBJ1-5,.,.,TRBV6-4,TGTGCCAGCAGTGTTCAGGGCAATCAGCCCCAGCATTTT,CASSVQGNQPQHF
TRBJ2-2,TRBD2,.,TRBV7-7,TGTGCTAGCAGCGAGGGAACGGGGGGGCCGAACACCGGGGAGCTGTTTTTT,CASSEGTGGPNTGELFF
TRBJ1-1,.,.,TRBV19,TGTGCCAGTAGTCCCCGAGACAGGCAGAACACTGAAGCTTTCTTT,CASSPRDRQNTEAFF
TRBJ2-3,TRBD2,.,TRBV9,TGTGCCAGCAGCGTTAAAAGGGAGGGCGGAATCACAGATACGCAGTATTTT,CASSVKREGGITDTQYF
TRBJ1-1,TRBD1,.,TRBV7-8,TGTGCCAGCAGCCGTGGACAGGAGGACGAAGCTTTCTTT,CASSRGQEDEAFF
TRBJ2-7,.,.,TRBV7-2,TGTGCCAGCAGCCAAGGGACAAAGTCCTACGAGCAGTACTTC,CASSQGTKSYEQYF
TRBJ1-2,.,.,TRBV9,TGTGCCAGCAGTCGGGGGGTCGATGGCTACACCTTC,CASSRGVDGYTF
TRBJ1-2,TRBD1,.,TRBV4-3,TGCGCCAGCAGCCAAGATATCGACAGGGGAAACAACTATGGCTACACCTTC,CASSQDIDRGNNYGYTF
TRBJ2-5,TRBD2,.,TRBV6-5,TGTGCCAGCGGGGCGGGGGGCAATTCTCAGGAGACCCAGTACTTC,CASGAGGNSQETQYF
TRBJ2-2,.,.,TRBV27,TGTGCCAGCAGTCCACAGAGAGACCGGGGACAGTTTTTT,CASSPQRDRGQFF
TRBJ2-7,TRBD2,.,TRBV4-2,TGTGCCAGCAGCCAAGGACTAGCGACCCCCTACGAGCAGTACTTC,CASSQGLATPYEQYF
TRBJ2-2,TRBD2,.,TRBV4-2,TGTGCCAGCAGCCTCCCCCCCCAGCGGGGGATCACGAACACCGGGGAGCTGTTTTTT,CASSLPPQRGITNTGELFF
TRBJ1-5,.,.,TRBV27,TGTGCCAGCAGTTTGAACAGAGATAGCAATCAGCCCCAGCATTTT,CASSLNRDSNQPQHF
TRBJ2-7,TRBD1,.,TRBV6-5,TGTGCCAGCAGGACTACAGGGGGATACGAGCAGTACTTC,CASRTTGGYEQYF
TRBJ2-7,.,few,TRBV7-9,TGTGCCAGCAGCTTAGAGAGCAACGAGCAGTACTTC,CASSLESNEQYF
TRBJ2-7,TRBD1,.,TRBV5-8,TGTGCCAGCAGCCCATCTCCCCAGGTGCTTGGACAGGGGCCCTACGAGCAGTACTTC,CASSPSPQVLGQGPYEQYF
TRBJ2-7,.,.,TRBV9,TGTGCCAGCAGCGTAGACGGACAGCCTTCCTACGAGCAGTACTTC,CASSVDGQPSYEQYF
TRBJ1-2,.,.,TRBV7-8,TGTGCCAGCAGCTTACGGACAGAAAGTAACTATGGCTACACCTTC,CASSLRTESNYGYTF
TRBJ2-4,.,.,TRBV21-1,TGTGCCAGCAGCAAAGGAGGGCAGGCGGTTCAGTACTTC,CASSKGGQAVQYF